The 26 T cell receptor beta chains below come from one sample, sequenced in a study of blood T cell repertoires in COVID-19. Here immunoSEQ multiplex PCR was the method, and the copy in TCRdb shows in-frame clones only, minus some. The sample has about 160,000 clones, over 80% seen once; the top ten hold about 4.6%. Sequences were obtained from peripheral blood. These receptors were obtained from a man aged 30-40 years with COVID-19, enrolled during active disease.

In its sample, this clone was seen once. The chain carries TRBV15 and TRBJ2-2; D unresolved. Deletions cut 0 bases from V and 1 base from J, with 3 bases between. This CDR3 spans 14 amino acids. Germline values: CDR1 LNHNV, CDR2 YYDKDF (reference sequence). CDR3: CATSRDQNTGELFF. The CDR3 DNA sequence: TGTGCCACCAGCAGAGATCAGAACACCGGGGAGCTGTTTTTT. Drawing the rest from reference TRBV15 and TRBJ2-2, the complete variable domain is DAMVIQNPRYQVTQFGKPVTLSCSQTLNHNVMYWYQQKSSQAPKLLFHYYDKDFNNEADTPDNFQSRRPNTSFCFLDIRSPGLGDTAMYLCATSRDQNTGELFFGEGSRLTVL.

The chain has TRBV20-1 and TRBJ1-1; D not resolved. CDR1 DFQATT and CDR2 SNEGSKA come from the germline V gene (reference sequence). V was cut by 5 bases and J by 5 bases, with 9 bases left in between. CDR3 length: 11 residues. The CDR3, as DNA: TGCAGTGCTCGTAGTTGGACTGAAGCTTTCTTT. Protein: CSARSWTEAFF.

The gene calls are TRBV28 and TRBJ1-2, with D tentatively TRBD1 (5 bases). Germline loops: CDR1 MDHEN, CDR2 SYDVKM. Trimming removed 2 bases at V and 8 bases at J, with 12 bases between. There are 13 residues in the CDR3. The CDR3 DNA reads as TGTGCCAGCAGTTTAGGACTACGGGGGGGCTACACCTTC. This gives the protein CASSLGLRGGYTF.

This clone came up once. The rearrangement links TRBV4-2 to TRBJ2-7; TRBD1 matches 8 bases. The CDR3 runs to 15 residues. V dropped 3 bases and J dropped 6; count of bases not matched to a gene: 10. Germline values: CDR1 LGHNA, CDR2 YNFKEQ. The CDR3 protein is CASSHTRTGFSEQYF. The CDR3 coding sequence is TGTGCCAGCAGCCATACCCGGACAGGGTTCAGCGAGCAGTACTTC.

The chain carries TRBV28 and TRBJ1-4; possibly TRBD1 for D (5 bases). Between the trimmed V and J ends, which lost 4 bases and 7 bases, there was a span of 16 bases. The CDR3 is 15 residues long. Germline CDR1 and CDR2: MDHEN and SYDVKM. The CDR3 loop reads CASSSMTETREKLFF. The DNA of the CDR3 is TGTGCCAGCAGTTCGATGACAGAGACACGTGAAAAACTGTTTTTT.

The V gene is TRBV3-1 (or the pseudogene TRBV3-2), the J gene TRBJ2-1; 14 bases match TRBD2. Looked up from germline, CDR1 is LGHDT and CDR2 is YNNKEL (reference sequence). The CDR3 covers 15 residues. Trimming removed 0 bases from V and 10 bases from J; junction bases left unmatched: 2. CDR3 in DNA: TGTGCCAGCAGCCAAGAGACTAGCGGGGGGGGCGAGCAGTTCTTC. Its translation is CASSQETSGGGEQFF.

In its sample, this clone was seen once. J is TRBJ1-3 and V is TRBV18; tentative D call: TRBD1 (6 bases). Deletions cut 6 bases from V and 4 bases from J, with 19 bases between. CDR3 length: 16 amino acids. The V gene's germline CDR1 is KGHSH and CDR2 LQKENI. CDR3 in amino acids: CASSPTTGTNGNTIYF. The CDR3 nucleotides read TGTGCCAGCTCCCCCACGACAGGAACGAACGGAAACACCATATATTTT.

The V call is TRBV2, the J call TRBJ1-1; possible D gene TRBD1, 5 bases. Germline V gene data show CDR1 as SNHLY and CDR2 as FYNNEI. Trimming took 6 bases from V and 4 from J, leaving 12 bases between them. This CDR3 has 13 amino acids. As DNA, the CDR3 is TGTGCCAGCAGGCAAGGGGTTTTCACTGAAGCTTTCTTT. Translated: CASRQGVFTEAFF.

The CDR3 sequence: CASSQDSGSSYNSPLHF. In DNA form, the CDR3 reads TGTGCCAGCAGCCAAGATTCGGGGAGCTCCTATAATTCACCCCTCCACTTT. The V call is TRBV3-1 (or the pseudogene TRBV3-2), the J call TRBJ1-6, with D unresolved. Germline assignment: CDR1 LGHDT and CDR2 YNNKEL (reference sequence). The CDR3 has 17 residues. Trimming cost V 0 bases and J 0 bases, with 9 bases left between them.

This clone was seen only once. The genes are TRBV6-5 and TRBJ2-4; 8 bases match TRBD1. V dropped 6 bases and J dropped 8; count of bases not matched to a gene: 9. The germline V gene encodes CDR1 MNHEY and CDR2 SVGAGI. The CDR3 has 14 residues. The CDR3 is CASRTPGTGDIQYF. CDR3 nucleotide sequence: TGTGCCAGCAGAACTCCCGGGACAGGAGACATTCAGTACTTC.

This clone was seen a single time. V usage is TRBV24-1 and J usage is TRBJ1-5, with 9 bases lining up with TRBD1. The CDR3 runs to 18 residues. Germline lookup yields CDR1 KGHDR and CDR2 SFDVKD. V trimming: 1 base; J trimming: 7 bases; junction bases outside the gene matches: 13. The CDR3 DNA sequence: TGTGCCACCAGTGATTTTAGGACAGGGGAAGTTGGCGAACAGCCCCAGCATTTT. This translates into CATSDFRTGEVGEQPQHF.

The CDR3 protein is CASSIQQGNYGYTF. For the CDR3, the DNA is TGTGCCAGTAGTATTCAGCAGGGTAACTATGGCTACACCTTC. The rearrangement joins TRBV19 to TRBJ1-2, with a possible D match to TRBD1 (5 bases). Trimming took off 3 bases at V and 1 base at J, with 9 bases between the two ends. The CDR3 covers 14 residues. The V gene's germline CDR1 is LNHDA and CDR2 SQIVND (reference sequence).

V usage is TRBV6-5 and J usage is TRBJ1-1; 9 bases line up with TRBD1. The length of the CDR3 is 14 residues. Germline V gives CDR1 MNHEY, CDR2 SVGAGI. V lost 5 bases, J lost 5 bases, and 6 bases stayed unmatched. CDR3 loop: CASSPGQGLTEAFF. DNA of the CDR3: TGTGCCAGCAGTCCGGGACAGGGTCTTACTGAAGCTTTCTTT.

The chain combines TRBV18 with TRBJ2-7; weak D call: TRBD2 (5 bases). This CDR3 region has 14 residues. Trimming cost V 6 bases and J 5 bases, with 17 bases left between them. Germline-derived CDR1 and CDR2 are KGHSH and LQKENI. The CDR3 region has the DNA TGTGCCAGCTCGATATCCGGGCCGCGGGACGAGCAGTACTTC. This gives the protein CASSISGPRDEQYF.

The gene calls are TRBV5-6 and TRBJ1-2, with D perhaps matching TRBD1 (6 bases). The V end lost 0 bases, the J end lost 2 bases, and 8 bases lay between the germline ends. The CDR3 length is 14 residues. Germline loops: CDR1 SGHDT, CDR2 YYEEEE. The CDR3 reads CASSLDRANYGYTF. The CDR3 DNA is TGTGCCAGCAGCTTGGACAGGGCCAACTATGGCTACACCTTC.

The chain couples TRBV24-1 to TRBJ2-7; 10 bases line up with TRBD1. The CDR3 consists of 15 residues. CDR1 KGHDR and CDR2 SFDVKD come from the germline V gene. V gave up 4 bases and J gave up 3 bases; unmatched junction bases: 5. CDR3 residues: CATSDPGQGNYEQYF. The DNA for the CDR3 is TGTGCCACCAGTGACCCGGGACAGGGGAACTACGAGCAGTACTTC.

V usage is TRBV18 and J usage is TRBJ1-2; D is perhaps TRBD1 (6 bases). Looked up from germline, CDR1 is KGHSH and CDR2 is LQKENI. The CDR3 contains 17 residues. Trimming took 4 bases from V and 8 from J, leaving 26 bases between them. CDR3 bases: TGTGCCAGCTCACGCCCCCTAGGAGGGGGGGCGCTTTCCGGCTACACCTTC. Translated: CASSRPLGGGALSGYTF.

V usage is TRBV18 and J usage is TRBJ2-5, with a possible D match to TRBD1 (5 bases). This CDR3 is 14 amino acids long. CDR1 KGHSH and CDR2 LQKENI come from the germline V gene. Trimming cost V 2 bases and J 1 base, with 8 bases left between them. This chain's CDR3 is CASSPSRAQETQYF. CDR3 bases: TGTGCCAGCTCACCATCCAGGGCCCAAGAGACCCAGTACTTC.

This clone was recorded a few times. The V call is TRBV10-3, the J call TRBJ2-7; TRBD2 matches 14 bases. CDR3 length: 21 residues. CDR1 ENHRY and CDR2 SYGVKD come from the germline V gene. The ends lost 3 bases at V and 5 bases at J; junction bases unmatched: 21. This CDR3 is CAISDSPTGTSGGTVKDEQYF. DNA of the CDR3: TGTGCCATCAGTGATAGTCCCACCGGGACTAGCGGGGGAACAGTCAAGGACGAGCAGTACTTC.

The rearrangement uses TRBV27 and TRBJ2-1; 7 bases agree with TRBD2. Germline V lookup: CDR1 MNHEY, CDR2 SMNVEV (reference sequence). CDR3 length: 14 amino acids. J lost 6 bases, V lost 4 bases, and 6 bases had no gene match. The CDR3 region is CASSWPSGSNEQFF. The CDR3 DNA follows: TGTGCCAGCAGTTGGCCTAGCGGATCCAATGAGCAGTTCTTC.

The rearrangement uses TRBV7-3 and TRBJ1-1; D gene uncertain. Trimming took off 5 bases at V and 4 bases at J, with 11 bases between the two ends. The CDR3 spans 13 residues. Germline V gene sequence: CDR1 SGHTA, CDR2 FQGTGA. CDR3 DNA: TGTGCCAGCAGCGCAACTGGGCTCACTGAAGCTTTCTTT. It specifies CASSATGLTEAFF.

DNA for the CDR3: TGTGCCAGCAGCTTGGTGGCAAATCGTTTTTATGGCTACACCTTC. It yields the protein CASSLVANRFYGYTF. V gene TRBV5-6 combines with J gene TRBJ1-2; no definite D call. Germline V gene lookup returns CDR1 SGHDT and CDR2 YYEEEE. Trimming took off 0 bases at V and 5 bases at J, with 14 bases between the two ends. The CDR3 has 15 amino acids.

The V and J genes are TRBV14 and TRBJ2-1; D is possibly TRBD1 (7 bases). CDR1 and CDR2 from the germline V gene are SGHDN and FVKESK. The germline V and J ends were trimmed by 1 base and 8 bases, with 30 bases remaining between them. The CDR3 consists of 20 residues. The CDR3 spells CASSQGRGQGGLLRQDEQFF. CDR3 nucleotides: TGTGCCAGCAGCCAAGGGAGGGGGCAGGGCGGGCTCCTGCGGCAGGATGAGCAGTTCTTC.

This rearrangement joins TRBV29-1 to TRBJ1-1; weak D call: TRBD1 (5 bases). The CDR3 has 14 amino acids. Germline V gene lookup returns CDR1 SQVTM and CDR2 ANQGSEA. V lost 7 bases to trimming and J lost 5 bases, with 20 bases between them. The CDR3: CSAASHQGGTEAFF. The CDR3 DNA reads as TGCAGCGCTGCCAGCCACCAGGGAGGTACTGAAGCTTTCTTT.

The chain has TRBV11-3 and TRBJ2-1, with 12 bases that match TRBD2. There are 14 residues in the CDR3. Losses at the gene ends were 5 bases for V and 10 bases for J; bases not matched to a gene: 6. Per germline, CDR1 SGHNT and CDR2 YENEEA. CDR3 protein: CASSQTSGGREQFF. CDR3 coding DNA: TGTGCCAGCAGCCAGACTAGCGGGGGAAGGGAGCAGTTCTTC.

The gene calls are TRBV12-5 and TRBJ1-1, with 8 bases fitting TRBD1. This CDR3 is 14 amino acids long. V was clipped by 6 bases and J by 7 bases; unmatched bases: 10. Per the germline V gene, CDR1 is LGHNT and CDR2 is FRNRAP. In DNA, the CDR3 is TGTGCTAGTGGGATTCATGGACAGGGTGGTGAAGCTTTCTTT. Residues: CASGIHGQGGEAFF.